One sample yielded the 27 T cell receptor beta chains listed below, sequenced in a study of T cells in Graves' hyperthyroidism and ophthalmopathy. RNA transcripts provided the source from which TCR beta CDR3 regions were amplified. The HTBI primer set drove a first-round RT-PCR of the TCR CDR3. One entry per CDR3 protein, called by TCRdb with MiXCR from the multiplex PCR reads. The sample has approximately 430,000 distinct CDR3 sequences, around 15% seen once; the top ten hold approximately 13%. Sequencing was done on a sample of blood. Source of these receptors: a man in his late teens or twenties with Graves' ophthalmopathy.

This clonotype has ten or more counts. The rearrangement joins TRBV3-1 to TRBJ2-7, with TRBD2 identical over 7 bases. From germline, CDR1 is LGHDT and CDR2 YNNKEL (reference sequence). This CDR3 comprises 16 residues. Trimming took 0 bases from V and 5 from J; bases not matched to a gene: 10. The DNA of the CDR3 is TGTGCCAGCAGCCAAGACCTAGGGCGGGGGAGGAACGAGCAGTACTTC. The encoded protein is CASSQDLGRGRNEQYF.

At least ten counts were recorded for this clonotype. The chain joins TRBV7-8 to TRBJ1-4, with 9 bases that match TRBD1. This CDR3 region has 16 residues. V lost 3 bases, J lost 5 bases, and 7 bases stayed unmatched. Germline CDR1 SGHVS, CDR2 FQNEAQ. CDR3 DNA sequence: TGTGCCAGCAGCTTGACCCCCGGGACAGGGAATGAAAAACTGTTTTTT. It translates to CASSLTPGTGNEKLFF. Drawing the rest from reference TRBV7-8 and TRBJ1-4, the complete variable domain is GAGVSQSPRYKVAKRGQDVALRCDPISGHVSLFWYQQALGQGPEFLTYFQNEAQLDKSGLPSDRFFAERPEGSVSTLKIQRTQQEDSAVYLCASSLTPGTGNEKLFFGSGTQLSVL.

This clonotype occurred many times. The V gene is TRBV7-8, the J gene TRBJ2-7; D remains unclear. The V gene lost 6 bases and the J gene lost 2 bases, with 14 bases spanning the gap. CDR1 is SGHVS and CDR2 is FQNEAQ in the germline V gene. This CDR3 comprises 14 residues. The CDR3 bases are TGTGCCAGCAGTGAGGCCCAGAACACCTACGAGCAGTACTTC. Residues: CASSEAQNTYEQYF.

This clonotype was seen many times. The chain links TRBV7-3 to TRBJ2-1, with D uncertain. CDR1 and CDR2 (germline): SGHTA, FQGTGA. The CDR3 is made up of 13 amino acids. V lost 5 bases and J 6 bases, leaving 11 bases between the germline ends. The CDR3 DNA reads as TGTGCCAGCAGCCCCTCGGGTGGCAATGAGCAGTTCTTC. Protein: CASSPSGGNEQFF.

This sequence joins TRBV3-1 and TRBJ2-5; 8 bases line up with TRBD2. The CDR3 has 16 residues. The V gene's germline CDR1 is LGHDT and CDR2 YNNKEL (reference sequence). J was trimmed by 2 bases and V by 5 bases; bases with no gene match: 10. This CDR3 reads CASSSPMVAGQETQYF. The CDR3 DNA is TGTGCCAGCAGCTCCCCTATGGTAGCGGGACAAGAGACCCAGTACTTC.

There are a few counts of this clonotype. The chain employs TRBV30 and TRBJ1-5; no clear D. Per germline, CDR1 GTSNPN and CDR2 SVGIG (reference sequence). V lost 0 bases and J lost 3, with 12 bases in between. The CDR3 is 15 residues long. The CDR3 reads CAWSVRRGYNQPQHF. The DNA of the CDR3 is TGTGCCTGGAGTGTACGGCGGGGATACAATCAGCCCCAGCATTTT. The full variable domain, completed using reference TRBV30 and TRBJ1-5, is SQTIHQWPATLVQPVGSPLSLECTVEGTSNPNLYWYRQAAGRGLQLLFYSVGIGQISSEVPQNLSASRPQDRQFILSSKKLLLSDSGFYLCAWSVRRGYNQPQHFGDGTRLSIL.

The chain combines TRBV29-1 with TRBJ1-1; TRBD1 matches 10 bases. V lost 6 bases and J lost 4; bases outside the gene matches: 5. Per the germline V gene, CDR1 is SQVTM and CDR2 is ANQGSEA. The CDR3 is 13 residues long. CDR3 in amino acids: CSVLGQGGTEAFF. The DNA of the CDR3 is TGCAGCGTCCTAGGACAGGGGGGCACTGAAGCTTTCTTT.

The table lists this clonotype with many counts. The V call is TRBV18, the J call TRBJ1-2; the D is unclear. CDR1 and CDR2 from the germline V gene are KGHSH and LQKENI. Trimming stripped 4 bases from V and 7 bases from J, with 16 bases between. The CDR3 is 14 amino acids. CDR3 protein: CASSLDRQGGGYTF. CDR3 sequence (DNA): TGTGCCAGCTCACTTGATCGACAAGGAGGTGGCTACACCTTC.

The rearrangement uses TRBV19 and TRBJ2-7; 7 bases are shared with TRBD2. Trimming at V came to 3 bases and at J to 1 base, leaving 6 bases not matched to a gene. The CDR3 runs to 15 residues. CDR1 and CDR2 from the germline V gene are LNHDA and SQIVND (reference sequence). CDR3 bases: TGTGCCAGTAGTATCCCGGCTAGCGGATCCTACGAGCAGTACTTC. Amino acid sequence: CASSIPASGSYEQYF.

As concerns this clonotype: The junction departs from germline at one end; a sequencing error may be responsible. V is TRBV12-3 or TRBV12-4 and J is TRBJ1-1, with D maybe TRBD1 (5 bases). The CDR3 has 13 residues. In DNA, the CDR3 is TGTGCCAGCAGCCTTGGGGCGAACACTGAAGTTTTCTTT. Its protein product is CASSLGANTEVFF.

This clonotype has at least ten counts. V is TRBV12-3 or TRBV12-4 and J is TRBJ1-2, with TRBD1 matching 9 bases. The CDR3 totals 14 residues. The trim removed 4 bases at V and 7 bases at J, leaving 7 bases unmatched. CDR3 protein: CASSSIPDRGGYTF. DNA of the CDR3: TGTGCCAGCAGTTCTATACCGGACAGGGGTGGCTACACCTTC.

At least ten counts were recorded for this clonotype. V usage is TRBV7-8 and J usage is TRBJ2-7; D is ambiguous. CDR3 length: 11 amino acids. The V gene lost 4 bases and the J gene lost 6 bases, with 7 bases spanning the gap. Germline CDR1 and CDR2: SGHVS and FQNEAQ. CDR3 loop: CASSSGLEQYF. DNA for the CDR3: TGTGCCAGCAGCTCGGGTCTCGAGCAGTACTTC.

V gene TRBV14 combines with J gene TRBJ2-1; 8 bases map to TRBD2. Losses at the gene ends were 5 bases for V and 3 bases for J; bases not matched to a gene: 6. The CDR3 is made up of 15 amino acids. CDR1 is SGHDN, CDR2 FVKESK, per germline. This chain's CDR3 is CASSFSSGIYNEQFF. CDR3 coding DNA: TGTGCCAGCAGCTTTAGTAGCGGGATCTACAATGAGCAGTTCTTC. The full variable domain, in which reference TRBV14 and TRBJ2-1 provide the parts outside the CDR3, is EAGVTQFPSHSVIEKGQTVTLRCDPISGHDNLYWYRRVMGKEIKFLLHFVKESKQDESGMPNNRFLAERTGGTYSTLKVQPAELEDSGVYFCASSFSSGIYNEQFFGPGTRLTVL.

The rearrangement joins TRBV12-3 or TRBV12-4 to TRBJ2-7; 8 bases map to TRBD2. CDR3 length: 14 residues. With 11 bases clipped from V and 6 bases from J, the junction kept 15 bases outside the gene matches. The CDR3 DNA reads TGTGCCGACCCGCCCCGGACGGGAGGGGGCGAGCAGTACTTC. Translating it yields CADPPRTGGGEQYF.

There are many counts of this clonotype. V is TRBV5-1 and J is TRBJ1-4, with 8 nucleotides matching TRBD1. This CDR3 is built from 16 residues. CDR1 is SGHRS, CDR2 YFSETQ, per germline. V dropped 0 bases and J dropped 3; count of bases not matched to a gene: 4. CDR3 loop: CASSLGDRKANEKLFF. The CDR3 DNA reads TGCGCCAGCAGCTTGGGGGACAGGAAGGCTAATGAAAAACTGTTTTTT.

This clonotype was observed many times. The CDR3, as DNA: TGCGCCAGCAGCGAAGGACTAGGCGGTGGCTATGGCTACACCTTC. Amino acids: CASSEGLGGGYGYTF. The rearrangement joins TRBV5-1 to TRBJ1-2, with unresolved D. V was cut by 4 bases and J by 4 bases, with 17 bases left in between. CDR1 and CDR2 (germline): SGHRS, YFSETQ. The CDR3 extends over 15 amino acids.

This clonotype was observed many times. The genes are TRBV6-1 and TRBJ2-3; D is uncertain. There are 13 residues in the CDR3. Trimming cost V 8 bases and J 0 bases, with 9 bases left between them. CDR1 is MNHNS, CDR2 SASEGT, per germline. The DNA of the CDR3 is TGTGCCAGCGCAATTTCCAGCACAGATACGCAGTATTTT. Protein sequence: CASAISSTDTQYF.

The J gene is TRBJ2-5, the V gene TRBV6-1; D possibly corresponds to TRBD1 (5 bases). This CDR3 is built from 12 residues. Per the germline V gene, CDR1 is MNHNS and CDR2 is SASEGT. The ends were cut back, 6 bases at V and 13 bases at J, with 18 bases in the middle. In DNA form, the CDR3 reads TGTGCCAGCAGCCCAGGGAACCTGAACCGGTACTTC. Its translation is CASSPGNLNRYF.

This clonotype was recorded many times. The chain has TRBV3-1 and TRBJ2-1, with 12 bases aligning to TRBD1. The V gene end was trimmed by 5 bases and the J gene end by 8 bases; junction bases not matched to a gene: 7. This CDR3 has 15 residues. The V gene's germline CDR1 is LGHDT and CDR2 YNNKEL (reference sequence). CDR3 loop: CASSMGQGAVDEQFF. The CDR3 coding sequence is TGTGCCAGCAGCATGGGACAGGGGGCTGTGGATGAGCAGTTCTTC.

CDR3 DNA: TGTGCCAGCAGCAACGTCGACAGGGCCACCGGGGAGCTGTTTTTT. Its translation: CASSNVDRATGELFF. J is TRBJ2-2 and V is TRBV11-1, with 7 bases aligning to TRBD1. The CDR3 extends over 15 amino acids. Germline V gives CDR1 SGHAT, CDR2 FQDESV (reference sequence). Germline trimming cut 5 bases from V and 4 bases from J; bases unmatched to any gene: 7.

There are many counts of this clonotype. The rearrangement uses TRBV11-3 and TRBJ2-3, with 7 bases that match TRBD1. CDR1 is SGHNT and CDR2 is YENEEA in the germline V gene. Germline trimming cut 5 bases from V and 5 bases from J; bases unmatched to any gene: 7. The CDR3 sequence is 14 residues long. Here the CDR3 DNA reads TGTGCCAGCAGCAGGGGGCGGGTTCGAGATACGCAGTATTTT. This gives the protein CASSRGRVRDTQYF.

The chain links TRBV11-2 to TRBJ2-2, with 8 nucleotides matching TRBD2. Germline V lookup: CDR1 SGHAT, CDR2 FQNNGV. J was trimmed by 7 bases and V by 5 bases; bases with no gene match: 15. This CDR3 has 17 amino acids. CDR3 protein: CASSPCGSGSWVGELFF. The CDR3 DNA reads TGTGCCAGCAGCCCGTGCGGGAGCGGGAGTTGGGTCGGGGAGCTGTTTTTT.

This clonotype was seen ten or more times. The chain couples TRBV27 to TRBJ2-7, with D possibly being TRBD1 or TRBD2 (5 bases each). The germline gives CDR1 MNHEY, CDR2 SMNVEV (reference sequence). The CDR3 consists of 13 residues. V was clipped by 5 bases and J by 6 bases, with 14 bases between them. As DNA, the CDR3 is TGTGCCAGCAGTGACGGGGCGCTCGCCGAGCAGTACTTC. This codes for CASSDGALAEQYF.

This clonotype was seen many times. V is TRBV6-5 and J is TRBJ2-1, with 7 bases fitting TRBD2. The V segment lost 0 bases and the J segment 0 bases; nucleotides outside the gene matches: 8. The CDR3 has 18 amino acids. CDR1 is MNHEY, CDR2 SVGAGI, per germline. The CDR3 reads CASSYSGAGAVSYNEQFF. CDR3 in DNA: TGTGCCAGCAGTTACTCAGGTGCGGGAGCTGTCTCCTACAATGAGCAGTTCTTC.

This clonotype has ten or more counts. The chain carries TRBV3-1 and TRBJ2-1; D is unclear. Germline V gene lookup returns CDR1 LGHDT and CDR2 YNNKEL (reference sequence). The ends were cut back, 6 bases at V and 3 bases at J, with 3 bases in the middle. The CDR3 runs 11 residues. This CDR3 is CASSGYNEQFF. CDR3 DNA: TGTGCCAGCAGTGGCTACAATGAGCAGTTCTTC.

Ten or more counts support this clonotype. The V and J genes are TRBV30 and TRBJ1-2, with D unclear. CDR1 is GTSNPN, CDR2 SVGIG, per germline (reference sequence). V shed 1 base and J shed 8 bases, with 17 bases lying between them. The CDR3 is 14 amino acids. The CDR3 loop reads CAWSAFWAPQGYTF. CDR3 sequence (DNA): TGTGCCTGGAGTGCCTTTTGGGCACCGCAAGGCTACACCTTC.

This clonotype was seen ten or more times. The V call is TRBV27, the J call TRBJ2-5, with TRBD1 matching over 7 bases. V lost 5 bases and J lost 5; bases outside the gene matches: 11. Germline V CDR1 and CDR2: MNHEY, SMNVEV (reference sequence). CDR3 length equals 15 residues. The CDR3 is CASSLWTGGVETQYF. The CDR3 nucleotides are TGTGCCAGCAGTCTATGGACAGGCGGTGTGGAGACCCAGTACTTC.